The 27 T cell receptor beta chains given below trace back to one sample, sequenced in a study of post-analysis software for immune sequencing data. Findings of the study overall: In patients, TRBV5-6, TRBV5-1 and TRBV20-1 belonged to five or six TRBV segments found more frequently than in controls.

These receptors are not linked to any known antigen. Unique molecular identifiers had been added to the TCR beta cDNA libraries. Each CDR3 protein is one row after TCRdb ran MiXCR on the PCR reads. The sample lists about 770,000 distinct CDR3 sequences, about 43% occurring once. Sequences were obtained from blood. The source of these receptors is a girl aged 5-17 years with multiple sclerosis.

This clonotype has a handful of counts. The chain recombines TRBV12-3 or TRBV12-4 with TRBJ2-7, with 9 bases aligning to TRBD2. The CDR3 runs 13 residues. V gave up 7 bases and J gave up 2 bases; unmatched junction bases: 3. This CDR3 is CASNSGSPYEQYF. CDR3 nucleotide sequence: TGTGCCAGCAATAGCGGGAGCCCCTACGAGCAGTACTTC.

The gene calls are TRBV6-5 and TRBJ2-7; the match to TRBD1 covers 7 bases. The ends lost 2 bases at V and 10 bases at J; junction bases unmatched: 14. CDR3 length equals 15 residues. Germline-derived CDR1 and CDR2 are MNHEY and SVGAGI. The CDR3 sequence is CASSYTPTGQEAQYF. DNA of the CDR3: TGTGCCAGCAGTTACACACCGACAGGGCAGGAGGCCCAGTACTTC.

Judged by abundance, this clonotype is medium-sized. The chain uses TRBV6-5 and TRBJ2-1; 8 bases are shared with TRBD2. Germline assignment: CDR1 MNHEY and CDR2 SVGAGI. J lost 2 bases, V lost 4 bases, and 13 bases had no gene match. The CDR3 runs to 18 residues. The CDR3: CASSLASGLTITYNEQFF. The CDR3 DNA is TGTGCCAGCAGTTTGGCTAGCGGGCTTACTATAACCTACAATGAGCAGTTCTTC.

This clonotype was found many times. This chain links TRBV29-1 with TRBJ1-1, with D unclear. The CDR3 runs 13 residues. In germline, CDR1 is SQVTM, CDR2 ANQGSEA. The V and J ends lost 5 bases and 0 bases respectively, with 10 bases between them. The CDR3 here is CSVREPVNTEAFF. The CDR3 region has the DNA TGCAGCGTTCGAGAGCCCGTGAACACTGAAGCTTTCTTT.

The CDR3 here is CSARWKLGSYNEQFF. The CDR3 DNA reads TGCAGTGCTAGATGGAAACTGGGATCCTACAATGAGCAGTTCTTC. This chain uses TRBV20-1 with TRBJ2-1; the D is unclear. Germline V gene sequence: CDR1 DFQATT, CDR2 SNEGSKA (reference sequence). Trimming left V 2 bases short and J 1 base short, with 12 bases between. The CDR3 spans 15 residues.

This chain's CDR3 is CASSLTEGIDTQYF. CDR3 DNA sequence: TGTGCCAGCAGCTTGACCGAAGGTATAGATACGCAGTATTTT. The V call is TRBV7-6, the J call TRBJ2-3, with D unresolved. The CDR3 runs 14 residues. Per germline, CDR1 SGHVS and CDR2 FNYEAQ. Trimming removed 3 bases at V and 5 bases at J, with 12 bases between. The full variable domain, in which reference TRBV7-6 and TRBJ2-3 provide the parts outside the CDR3, is GAGVSQSPRYKVTKRGQDVALRCDPISGHVSLYWYRQALGQGPEFLTYFNYEAQQDKSGLPNDRFSAERPEGSISTLTIQRTEQRDSAMYRCASSLTEGIDTQYFGPGTRLTVL.

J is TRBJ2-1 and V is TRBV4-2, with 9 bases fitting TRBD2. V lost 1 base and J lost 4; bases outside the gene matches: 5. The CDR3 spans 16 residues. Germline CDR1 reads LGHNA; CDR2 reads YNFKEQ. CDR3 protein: CASSQGRTSVYNEQFF. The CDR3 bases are TGTGCCAGCAGCCAAGGTCGGACTAGCGTGTACAATGAGCAGTTCTTC.

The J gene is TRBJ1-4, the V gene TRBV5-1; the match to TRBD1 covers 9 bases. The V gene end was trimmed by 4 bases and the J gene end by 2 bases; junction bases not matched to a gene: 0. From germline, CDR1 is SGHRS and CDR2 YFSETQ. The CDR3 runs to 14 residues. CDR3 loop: CASSGQGTNEKLFF. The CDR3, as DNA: TGCGCCAGCAGCGGACAGGGGACTAATGAAAAACTGTTTTTT.

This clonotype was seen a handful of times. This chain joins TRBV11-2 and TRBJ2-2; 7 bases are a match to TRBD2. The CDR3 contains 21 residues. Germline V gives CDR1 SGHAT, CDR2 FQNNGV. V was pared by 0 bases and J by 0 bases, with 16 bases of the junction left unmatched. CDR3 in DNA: TGTGCCAGCAGCTTAGATCTTTTGCTCGTACTAGCGATAGCGAACACCGGGGAGCTGTTTTTT. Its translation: CASSLDLLLVLAIANTGELFF.

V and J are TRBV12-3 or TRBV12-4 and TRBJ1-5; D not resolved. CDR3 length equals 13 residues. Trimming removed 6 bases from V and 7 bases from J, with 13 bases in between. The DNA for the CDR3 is TGTGCCAGCAGCCCCTCAGGAGGGCAGCCCCAGCATTTT. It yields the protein CASSPSGGQPQHF.

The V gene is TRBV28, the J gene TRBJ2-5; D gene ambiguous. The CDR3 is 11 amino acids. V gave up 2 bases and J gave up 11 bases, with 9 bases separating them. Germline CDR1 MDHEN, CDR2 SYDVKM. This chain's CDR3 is CASSLLTEQYF. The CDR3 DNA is TGTGCCAGCAGTTTACTAACTGAGCAGTACTTC. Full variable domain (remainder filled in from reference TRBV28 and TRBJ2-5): DVKVTQSSRYLVKRTGEKVFLECVQDMDHENMFWYRQDPGLGLRLIYFSYDVKMKEKGDIPEGYSVSREKKERFSLILESASTNQTSMYLCASSLLTEQYFGPGTRLLVL.

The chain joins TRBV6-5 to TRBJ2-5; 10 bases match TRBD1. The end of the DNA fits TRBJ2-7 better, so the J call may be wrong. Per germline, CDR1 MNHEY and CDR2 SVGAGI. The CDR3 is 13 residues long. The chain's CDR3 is CASRSWDRGEQYF. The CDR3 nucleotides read TGTGCCAGCAGATCCTGGGACAGGGGCGAGCAGTACTTC.

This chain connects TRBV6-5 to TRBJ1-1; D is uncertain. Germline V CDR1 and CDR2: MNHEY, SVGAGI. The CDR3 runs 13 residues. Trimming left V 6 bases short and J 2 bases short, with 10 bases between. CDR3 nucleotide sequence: TGTGCCAGCAGCCCCCCAGCAAACACTGAAGCTTTCTTT. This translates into CASSPPANTEAFF.

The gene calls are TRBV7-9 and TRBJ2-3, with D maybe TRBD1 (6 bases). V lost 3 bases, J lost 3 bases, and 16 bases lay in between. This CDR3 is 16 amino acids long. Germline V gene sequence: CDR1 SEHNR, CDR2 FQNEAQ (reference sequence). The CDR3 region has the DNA TGTGCCAGCAGCTTGGGACGAGGGGGTTTAACAGATACGCAGTATTTT. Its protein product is CASSLGRGGLTDTQYF. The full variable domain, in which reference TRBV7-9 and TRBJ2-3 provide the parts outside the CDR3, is DTGVSQNPRHKITKRGQNVTFRCDPISEHNRLYWYRQTLGQGPEFLTYFQNEAQLEKSRLLSDRFSAERPKGSFSTLEIQRTEQGDSAMYLCASSLGRGGLTDTQYFGPGTRLTVL.

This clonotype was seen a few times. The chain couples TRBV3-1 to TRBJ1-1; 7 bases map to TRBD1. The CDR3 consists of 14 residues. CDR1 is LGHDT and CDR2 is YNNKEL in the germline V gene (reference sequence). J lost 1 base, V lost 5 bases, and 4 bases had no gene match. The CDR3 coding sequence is TGTGCCAGCAGCTGGGACAGCGGGAACACTGAAGCTTTCTTT. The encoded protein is CASSWDSGNTEAFF.

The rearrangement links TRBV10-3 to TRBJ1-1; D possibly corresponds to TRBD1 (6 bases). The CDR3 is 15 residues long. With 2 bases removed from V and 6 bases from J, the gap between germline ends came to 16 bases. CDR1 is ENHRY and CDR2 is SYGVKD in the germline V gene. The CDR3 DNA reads TGTGCCATCAGTGAGCAGGGGTCTCATCGGTCTGAAGCTTTCTTT. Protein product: CAISEQGSHRSEAFF.

As DNA, the CDR3 is TGTGCCAGCAGCTTAACGGGGGGCTACTACGAGCAGTACTTC. It specifies CASSLTGGYYEQYF. The chain employs TRBV7-3 and TRBJ2-7, with D perhaps matching TRBD1 or TRBD2 (6 bases each). Trimming took off 0 bases at V and 3 bases at J, with 9 bases between the two ends. CDR1 and CDR2 from the germline V gene are SGHTA and FQGTGA. The length of the CDR3 is 14 residues.

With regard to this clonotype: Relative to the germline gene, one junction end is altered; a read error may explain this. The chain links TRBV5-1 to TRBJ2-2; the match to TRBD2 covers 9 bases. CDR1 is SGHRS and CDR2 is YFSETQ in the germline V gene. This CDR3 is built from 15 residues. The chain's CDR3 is CASSRVAGAGGELFF. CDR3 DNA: TGCGCCAGCAGCAGGGTAGCGGGAGCCGGCGGGGAGTTGTTTTTT.

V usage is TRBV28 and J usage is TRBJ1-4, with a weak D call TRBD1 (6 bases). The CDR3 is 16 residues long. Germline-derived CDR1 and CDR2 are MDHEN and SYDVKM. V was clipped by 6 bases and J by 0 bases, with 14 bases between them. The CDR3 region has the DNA TGTGCCAGCAGATCATGGACAGAGACAACTAATGAAAAACTGTTTTTT. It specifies CASRSWTETTNEKLFF.

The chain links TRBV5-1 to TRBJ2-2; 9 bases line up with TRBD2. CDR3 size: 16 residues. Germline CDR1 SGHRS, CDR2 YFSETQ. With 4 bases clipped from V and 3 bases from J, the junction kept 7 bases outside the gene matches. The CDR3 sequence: CASSASGAVDTGELFF. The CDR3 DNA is TGCGCCAGCAGCGCTAGCGGGGCAGTGGACACCGGGGAGCTGTTTTTT.

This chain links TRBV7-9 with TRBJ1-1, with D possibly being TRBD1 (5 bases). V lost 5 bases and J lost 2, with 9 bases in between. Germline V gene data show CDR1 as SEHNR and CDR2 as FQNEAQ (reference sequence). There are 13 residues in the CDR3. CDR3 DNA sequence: TGTGCCAGCAGCCTGTGGGACAACACTGAAGCTTTCTTT. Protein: CASSLWDNTEAFF.

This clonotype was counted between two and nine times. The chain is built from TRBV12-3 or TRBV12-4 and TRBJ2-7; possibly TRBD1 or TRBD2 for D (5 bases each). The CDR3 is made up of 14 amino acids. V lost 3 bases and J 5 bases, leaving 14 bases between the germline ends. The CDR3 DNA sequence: TGTGCCAGCAGTTTCCAGGGAGTATTCGACGAGCAGTACTTC. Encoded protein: CASSFQGVFDEQYF.

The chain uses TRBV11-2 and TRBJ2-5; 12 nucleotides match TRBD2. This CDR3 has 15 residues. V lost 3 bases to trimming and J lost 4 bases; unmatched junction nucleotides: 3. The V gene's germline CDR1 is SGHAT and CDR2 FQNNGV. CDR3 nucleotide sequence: TGTGCCAGCAGCTTTCTAGCGGGAGGGCCAGAGACCCAGTACTTC. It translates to CASSFLAGGPETQYF.

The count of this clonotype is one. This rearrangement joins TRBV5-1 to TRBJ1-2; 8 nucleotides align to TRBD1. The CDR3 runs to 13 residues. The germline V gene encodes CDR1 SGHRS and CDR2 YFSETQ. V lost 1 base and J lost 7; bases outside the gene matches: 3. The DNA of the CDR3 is TGCGCCAGCAGCTTGAGGACAGGGATTGGCTACACCTTC. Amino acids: CASSLRTGIGYTF.

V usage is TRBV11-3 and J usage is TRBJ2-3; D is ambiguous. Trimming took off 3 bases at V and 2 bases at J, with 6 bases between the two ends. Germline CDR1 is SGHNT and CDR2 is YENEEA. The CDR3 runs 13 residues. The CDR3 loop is CASSFLFTDTQYF. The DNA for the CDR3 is TGTGCCAGCAGCTTTCTGTTCACAGATACGCAGTATTTT.

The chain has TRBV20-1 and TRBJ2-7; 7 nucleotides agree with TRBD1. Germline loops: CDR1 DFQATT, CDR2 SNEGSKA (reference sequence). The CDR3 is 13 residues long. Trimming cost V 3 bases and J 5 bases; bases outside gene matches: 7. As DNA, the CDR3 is TGCAGTGCTAGTTACAGGGGTAGGGACGAGCAGTACTTC. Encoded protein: CSASYRGRDEQYF.

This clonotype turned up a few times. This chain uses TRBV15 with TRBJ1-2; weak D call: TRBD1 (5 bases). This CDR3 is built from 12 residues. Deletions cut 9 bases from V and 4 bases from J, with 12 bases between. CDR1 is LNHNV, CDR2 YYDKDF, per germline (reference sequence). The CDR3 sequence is CATQAPSYGYTF. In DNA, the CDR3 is TGTGCCACACAGGCGCCTAGCTATGGCTACACCTTC.